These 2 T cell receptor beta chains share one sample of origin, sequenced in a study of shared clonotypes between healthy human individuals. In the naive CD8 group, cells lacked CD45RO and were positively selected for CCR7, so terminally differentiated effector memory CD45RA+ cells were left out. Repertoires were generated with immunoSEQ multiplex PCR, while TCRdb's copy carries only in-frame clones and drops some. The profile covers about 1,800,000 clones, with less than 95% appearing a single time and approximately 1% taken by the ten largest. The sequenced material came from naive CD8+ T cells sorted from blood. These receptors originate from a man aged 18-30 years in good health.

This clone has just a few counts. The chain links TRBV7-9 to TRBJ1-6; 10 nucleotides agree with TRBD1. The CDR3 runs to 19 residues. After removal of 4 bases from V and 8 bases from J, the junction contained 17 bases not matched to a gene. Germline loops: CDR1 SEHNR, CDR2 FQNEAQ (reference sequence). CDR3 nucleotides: TGTGCCAGCAGCTCCTCCGGGACAGGGGTTAAGCGGGCTCATTCACCCCTCCACTTT. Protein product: CASSSSGTGVKRAHSPLHF.

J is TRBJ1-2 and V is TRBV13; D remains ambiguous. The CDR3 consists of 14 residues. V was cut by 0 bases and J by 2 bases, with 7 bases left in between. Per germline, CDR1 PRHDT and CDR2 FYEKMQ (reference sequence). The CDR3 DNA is TGTGCCAGCAGCTTAGGCGGGGTGAACTATGGCTACACCTTC. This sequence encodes CASSLGGVNYGYTF.